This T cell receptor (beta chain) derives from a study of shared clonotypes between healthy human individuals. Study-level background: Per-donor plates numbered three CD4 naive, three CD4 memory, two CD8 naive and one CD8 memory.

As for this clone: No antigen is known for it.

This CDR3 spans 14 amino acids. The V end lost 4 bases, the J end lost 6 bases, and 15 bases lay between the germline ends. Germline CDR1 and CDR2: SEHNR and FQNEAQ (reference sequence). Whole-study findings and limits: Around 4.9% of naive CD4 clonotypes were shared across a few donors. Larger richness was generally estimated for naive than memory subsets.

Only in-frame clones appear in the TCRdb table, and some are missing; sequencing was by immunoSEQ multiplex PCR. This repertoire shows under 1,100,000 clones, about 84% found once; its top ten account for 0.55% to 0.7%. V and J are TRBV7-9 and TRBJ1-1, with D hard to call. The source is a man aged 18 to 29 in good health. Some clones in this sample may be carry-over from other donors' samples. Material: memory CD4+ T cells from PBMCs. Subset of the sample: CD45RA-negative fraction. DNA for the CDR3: TGTGCCAGCAGCTCCGGGCGGGGTTACCCTGAAGCTTTCTTT. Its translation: CASSSGRGYPEAFF.